This TCR beta chain was obtained from a study of blood T cell repertoires in COVID-19 (dated by TCRdb to 2018 to 2020). With regard to the full study: Collaborator samples came from the United States, Italy and Spain and covered acute and convalescent phases of COVID-19. The prospective study material was composed of cDNA or gDNA derived from T cells, B-cell-depleted T cells, or PBMCs. A de-identified subject ID, COVID-19 status, age in years and sex were almost always included in the sample metadata. Samples came from the ongoing ImmuneRACE study (first 160 participants) plus 1,254 subjects from 6 global collaborators. The repertoires were made available in a free public database intended to serve as a resource for research on the immune response to SARS-CoV-2. HLA class I and class II types, where available, came from metadata supplied by the sample provider rather than from assay-based typing. Deeply sampled blood TCRbeta repertoires from subjects exposed to, actively infected with, or recovered from COVID-19 were included in the dataset. Broader findings and caveats from the paper: The quantity of clinical and demographic metadata differed by source and by participant and was supplied without curation.

At one collaborating source in Seattle, patients were enrolled during active infection and were followed longitudinally through the course of disease. The collaborating institutions used their own protocols to collect whole blood in K2EDTA tubes. For TCRbeta analysis, collaborators shipped samples as frozen whole blood, isolated PBMCs, or DNA extracted from either of those sample types. CDR1 SGHAT and CDR2 FQNNGV are derived from the germline V gene. The junction shows trimming of 3 bases on V and 8 bases on J, plus 14 bases between the germline ends. The CDR3 starts with the cysteine, ends with the phenylalanine, and has 15 residues. The sequence is cut down to CDR3 DNA, 45 bases in frame from base 1. The immunoSEQ Assay, a bias-controlled multiplex PCR, was used to amplify TCRbeta CDR3 regions from genomic DNA. The study's own analysis went as follows. The number of nucleated cells in each sample was estimated by amplification of reference gene primers within the assay. To quantify the absolute abundance of each unique TCRbeta CDR3 rearrangement, sequence reads were collapsed and filtered. For each sample, productive Simpson clonality was calculated by taking the square root of Simpson's diversity index across productive rearrangements. TCRdb retrieved this table from immuneACCESS and kept in-frame rearrangements only. Not all clones are present; in checked studies, unresolved V genes account for under half, and no reason is known for the remainder. D and trimming come from the DNA, and the V and J calls and clone size come from that table. The sample table holds some 130,000 clones, of which more than 85% were seen once. The top ten hold around 4.5% of the sample.

Note on this clone: Its antigen has not been determined. The input lacks base qualities; no much larger clone sits a single base away.

In this chain, TRBV11-2 is recombined with TRBJ1-6; the D gene is possibly TRBD1, with 5 bases matching. Sequenced input: peripheral blood. The source of this sequence is a man between 60 and 75 years old with COVID-19, enrolled during active disease. Here is the DNA: TGTGCCAGCAGCTTTATTGCAGGGTCACATTCACCCCTCCACTTT. This translates into CASSFIAGSHSPLHF.